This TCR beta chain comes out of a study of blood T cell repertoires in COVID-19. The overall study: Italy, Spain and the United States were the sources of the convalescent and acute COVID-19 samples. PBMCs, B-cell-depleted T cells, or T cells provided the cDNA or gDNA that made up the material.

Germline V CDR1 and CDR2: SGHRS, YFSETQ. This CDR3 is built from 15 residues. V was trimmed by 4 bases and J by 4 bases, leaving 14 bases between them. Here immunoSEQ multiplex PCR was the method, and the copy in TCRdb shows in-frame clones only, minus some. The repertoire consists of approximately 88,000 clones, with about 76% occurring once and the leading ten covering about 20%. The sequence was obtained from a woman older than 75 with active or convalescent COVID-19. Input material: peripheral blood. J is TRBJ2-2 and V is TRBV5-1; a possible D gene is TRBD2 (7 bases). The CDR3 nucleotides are TGCGCCAGCAGCATTCGGGGGGCGGGCACCGGGGAGCTGTTTTTT. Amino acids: CASSIRGAGTGELFF.